This TCR beta chain originates from a study of blood T cell repertoires in COVID-19. Study summary: COVID-19 samples, acute and convalescent, were from the United States, Italy and Spain. T cells, B-cell-depleted T cells, or PBMCs supplied cDNA or gDNA.

In the original analysis: Reference gene primer amplification gave estimated nucleated cell counts. Profiled with immunoSEQ multiplex PCR; TCRdb holds only in-frame clones, not every one. The D gene and trimming were derived from the DNA, and the V and J assignments and clone size from that table. The sample records approximately 70,000 clones, 90% being singletons. The CDR3 has 14 amino acids. V was trimmed by 8 bases and J by 3 bases, leaving 17 bases between them. Germline assignment: CDR1 MNHEY and CDR2 SVGAGI. The sequence was obtained from a woman younger than 35 with acute or convalescent COVID-19. The chain joins TRBV6-5 to TRBJ2-7; tentative D call: TRBD2 (5 bases). Sequences were obtained from peripheral blood. In DNA, the CDR3 is TGTGCCAGCGTCGGAGGCCCCTTAAACTACGAGCAGTACTTC. The encoded protein is CASVGGPLNYEQYF.